This T cell receptor beta chain was profiled in a study of blood T cell repertoires in COVID-19. Background on the study: Italy, Spain and the United States were the sources of the convalescent and acute COVID-19 samples. Sources were T cells, B-cell-depleted T cells, or PBMCs; the material itself was cDNA or gDNA.

Clones were read by immunoSEQ multiplex PCR, and TCRdb kept only the in-frame ones, dropping some. The sample holds hundreds of thousands of clones, roughly 89% seen once. This CDR3 is built from 15 residues. V dropped 1 base and J dropped 5; count of bases not matched to a gene: 7. Germline V gene data show CDR1 as SGHTA and CDR2 as FQGTGA. Sample: peripheral blood. The clonotype originates from a man in his 60s who had recovered from COVID-19. The chain couples TRBV7-3 to TRBJ2-5; 7 bases are shared with TRBD2. The CDR3 spells CASSLMAGEFETQYF. CDR3 DNA: TGTGCCAGCAGCTTAATGGCGGGAGAATTCGAGACCCAGTACTTC.